The T cell receptor beta chain under discussion was sequenced for a study of response to subunit inactivated influenza vaccine. The V gene lost 7 bases and the J gene lost 5 bases, with 23 bases spanning the gap. Germline lookup yields CDR1 MNHEY and CDR2 SVGEGT. The CDR3 extends over 16 amino acids. TCRdb itself ran the RT-PCR reads through MiXCR, one entry per CDR3 protein. The sample holds about 570,000 distinct CDR3 sequences, around 11% seen once. The same sample was also studied in work on T cells expressing NK-cell markers. That paper states: Scientists made TCR beta cDNA using 5'RACE template switching with UMIs.

The receptor's source is a man in his fifties or sixties who received an inactivated influenza vaccine. J is TRBJ1-1 and V is TRBV6-2 or TRBV6-3, with D perhaps matching TRBD1 (5 bases). This specimen was PBMCs from blood, taken on the day of vaccination. The CDR3 sequence is CASKALKGPTGTEAFF. The CDR3 DNA reads as TGTGCCAGCAAAGCCCTGAAGGGACCCACGGGGACTGAAGCTTTCTTT.